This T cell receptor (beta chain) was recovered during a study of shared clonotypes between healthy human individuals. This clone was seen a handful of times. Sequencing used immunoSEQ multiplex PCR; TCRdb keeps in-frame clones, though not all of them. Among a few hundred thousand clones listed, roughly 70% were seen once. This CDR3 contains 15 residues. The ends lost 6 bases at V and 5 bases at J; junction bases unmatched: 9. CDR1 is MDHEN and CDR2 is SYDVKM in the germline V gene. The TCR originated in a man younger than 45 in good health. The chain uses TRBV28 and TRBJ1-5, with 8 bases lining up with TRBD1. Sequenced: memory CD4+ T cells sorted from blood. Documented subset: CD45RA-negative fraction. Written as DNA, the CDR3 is TGTGCCAGCAGCAATCACAGGGGGTCCCATCAGCCCCAGCATTTT. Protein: CASSNHRGSHQPQHF.